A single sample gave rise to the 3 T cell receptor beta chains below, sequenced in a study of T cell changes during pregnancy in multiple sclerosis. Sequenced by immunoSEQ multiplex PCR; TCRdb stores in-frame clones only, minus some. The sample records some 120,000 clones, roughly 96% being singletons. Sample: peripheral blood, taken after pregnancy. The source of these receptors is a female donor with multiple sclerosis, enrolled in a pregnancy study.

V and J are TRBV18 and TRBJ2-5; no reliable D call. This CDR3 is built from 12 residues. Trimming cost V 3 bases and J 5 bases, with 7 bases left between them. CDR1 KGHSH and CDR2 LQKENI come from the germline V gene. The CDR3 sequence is CASSPFAETQYF. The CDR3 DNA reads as TGTGCCAGCTCACCCTTCGCGGAGACCCAGTACTTC.

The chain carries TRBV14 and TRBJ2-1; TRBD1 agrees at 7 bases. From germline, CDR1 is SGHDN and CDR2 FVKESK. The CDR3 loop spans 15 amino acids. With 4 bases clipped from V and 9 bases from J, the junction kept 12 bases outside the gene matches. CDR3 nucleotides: TGTGCCAGCAGCCGGCCGACAGGGCGGGTCGGTGAGCAGTTCTTC. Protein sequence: CASSRPTGRVGEQFF.

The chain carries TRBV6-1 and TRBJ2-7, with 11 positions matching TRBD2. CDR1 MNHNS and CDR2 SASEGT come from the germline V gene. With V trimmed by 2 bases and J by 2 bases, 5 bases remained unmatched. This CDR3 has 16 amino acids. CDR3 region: CASSETGTSGTYEQYF. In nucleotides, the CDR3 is TGTGCCAGCAGTGAAACCGGGACTAGCGGAACCTACGAGCAGTACTTC.